The clone carrying this T cell receptor beta chain was observed many times. Antigen unknown. Produced via immunoSEQ multiplex PCR; TCRdb's table is partial and in-frame only. The data contain about 120,000 clones, around 82% of them seen just once; the ten biggest clones take up around 6.2%. The data were taken from a study of T cell responses to AZD1222 COVID-19 vaccine. Germline V gene lookup returns CDR1 SEHNR and CDR2 FQNEAQ (reference sequence). The CDR3 spans 14 residues. V gave up 5 bases and J gave up 6 bases; unmatched junction bases: 8. Study outcomes and limitations: The repertoires were collected only after the peak T cell response. Females outnumbered males among donors, who were mostly white British; clonal diversity was possibly underestimated. With dominance at 160-218 and 743-854, vaccine-associated CD4 TCRs spanned spike. A reported finding is that nearly half of spike-specific TCRs target unmutated variant regions.

This TCR derives from an adult in good health. The sequencing here drew on peripheral blood, taken on day 0 of AZD1222 vaccination. This rearrangement joins TRBV7-9 to TRBJ1-2; 8 positions agree with TRBD1. CDR3 bases: TGTGCCAGCAGCCATGGACAGGGTATCCATGGCTACACCTTC. Encoded protein: CASSHGQGIHGYTF.